This TCR beta chain was recorded in a study of blood T cell repertoires in COVID-19. The data were produced by immunoSEQ multiplex PCR, yet TCRdb's version contains in-frame clones alone and is incomplete. There are approximately 210,000 clones in the sample; more than 75% occur only once, and 9.5% to 15% lies in the top ten. V was cut by 6 bases and J by 5 bases, with 12 bases left in between. The CDR3 has 13 amino acids. V is TRBV5-3 and J is TRBJ1-5; D may be TRBD1 (6 bases). TRBV5-3 is annotated as an ORF whose role is uncertain. Sequenced input: peripheral blood. The sequence was collected from a middle-aged woman with acute or convalescent COVID-19. The CDR3 bases are TGTGCCAGAAAGGAGTCAGGGGATCAGCCCCAGCATTTT. It translates to CARKESGDQPQHF.